The next 8 T cell receptor beta chains were all read from a single sample in a study of cytomegalovirus exposure and HLA in healthy donors. A multiplex PCR was run with 60 Vbeta primers and 13 Jbeta primers. Data came from immunoSEQ multiplex PCR; TCRdb stores just in-frame clones and leaves some out. The data hold roughly 38,000 clones, with more than 85% observed a single time. Sample: PBMCs. Receptors were obtained from a woman younger than 30 in good health and CMV-seronegative.

The chain joins TRBV30 to TRBJ2-7, with 9 positions matching TRBD2. The length of the CDR3 is 19 residues. CDR1 is GTSNPN, CDR2 SVGIG, per germline (reference sequence). V shed 5 bases and J 0 bases; nucleotides not matched to a gene: 20. The CDR3 here is CAWGGAIWREGRSSYEQYF. CDR3 sequence (DNA): TGTGCCTGGGGGGGGGCGATTTGGCGGGAGGGCCGGAGCTCCTACGAGCAGTACTTC.

The chain links TRBV28 to TRBJ2-7; D gene uncertain. Germline lookup yields CDR1 MDHEN and CDR2 SYDVKM. The CDR3 is made up of 13 amino acids. Trimming took 2 bases from V and 0 from J, leaving 5 bases between them. CDR3 sequence reads: CASSLASSYEQYF. The CDR3 nucleotides read TGTGCCAGCAGTTTAGCTAGCTCCTACGAGCAGTACTTC.

The chain is built from TRBV19 and TRBJ2-1; 8 nucleotides line up with TRBD1. The CDR3 covers 15 residues. Germline V gene sequence: CDR1 LNHDA, CDR2 SQIVND (reference sequence). Trimming cost V 3 bases and J 12 bases; bases outside gene matches: 13. CDR3 sequence reads: CASSIGDRSGAGQFF. The CDR3 DNA reads TGTGCCAGTAGTATTGGGGACAGGTCAGGCGCCGGGCAGTTCTTC.

The chain joins TRBV7-2 to TRBJ2-1, with D tentatively TRBD2 (6 bases). Germline V gene sequence: CDR1 SGHTA, CDR2 FQGNSA. The CDR3 is 15 residues long. Trimming removed 3 bases at V and 8 bases at J, with 17 bases between. This CDR3 is CASSLLTGTVDEQFF. CDR3 nucleotide sequence: TGTGCCAGCAGCTTGCTTACTGGGACTGTCGATGAGCAGTTCTTC.

The rearrangement uses TRBV6-5 and TRBJ1-1, with D tentatively TRBD1 (6 bases). V lost 0 bases, J lost 3 bases, and 8 bases lay in between. CDR1 MNHEY and CDR2 SVGAGI come from the germline V gene. The CDR3 sequence is 14 residues long. The CDR3 bases are TGTGCCAGCAGTTACTCACAGGGTGACACTGAAGCTTTCTTT. Amino acids: CASSYSQGDTEAFF.

This rearrangement joins TRBV5-6 to TRBJ2-5; TRBD2 is a possible D gene (6 bases). Trimming cost V 4 bases and J 5 bases, with 21 bases left between them. Per the germline V gene, CDR1 is SGHDT and CDR2 is YYEEEE. The CDR3 extends over 16 amino acids. The CDR3 here is CASSAPGSADRETQYF. As DNA, the CDR3 is TGTGCCAGCAGCGCCCCCGGGAGTGCGGATCGGGAGACCCAGTACTTC.

The rearrangement joins TRBV4-3 to TRBJ2-7; 9 bases are shared with TRBD1. The germline gives CDR1 LGHNA, CDR2 YSLEER. This CDR3 region has 16 residues. Trimming at V came to 0 bases and at J to 7 bases, leaving 10 bases not matched to a gene. The CDR3 DNA sequence: TGCGCCAGCAGCCAAGAATGGGACAGGGTGTGGGTGGAGCAGTACTTC. Its protein is CASSQEWDRVWVEQYF.

The chain uses TRBV13 and TRBJ2-1; 11 bases are shared with TRBD1. Germline CDR1 and CDR2: PRHDT and FYEKMQ (reference sequence). The CDR3 consists of 17 residues. J gave up 2 bases and V 5 bases, and 8 bases lay outside the gene matches. This CDR3 reads CASSPTLDRGPYNEQFF. The DNA of the CDR3 is TGTGCCAGCAGCCCAACCCTGGACAGGGGGCCCTACAATGAGCAGTTCTTC.